The next 25 T cell receptor beta chains were all read from a single sample in a study of vaccination effects on CD4 cells after COVID-19. No antigen has been identified for these receptors. The data were produced by immunoSEQ multiplex PCR, yet TCRdb's version contains in-frame clones alone and is incomplete. The table records some 38,000 clones, approximately 78% of them present only once. After expansion with viral peptide pools in the ViraFEST assay, antigen-specific CD4+ T cells were sequenced. Following culture for about 11 days, CD4+ T cells were isolated. From March to December 2020, the person had a SARS-CoV-2 infection that was confirmed by PCR. This specimen consisted of CD4+ T cells from PBMCs cultured with HCoV-NL63 spike peptides, obtained before COVID-19 vaccination. The receptor source for this set is a human donor who had a prior SARS-CoV-2 infection.

This chain uses TRBV5-1 with TRBJ2-1; TRBD2 matches at 8 bases. From germline, CDR1 is SGHRS and CDR2 YFSETQ. This CDR3 is built from 14 residues. J was trimmed by 8 bases and V by 4 bases; bases with no gene match: 8. CDR3 region: CASSPAGGGDEQFF. CDR3 sequence (DNA): TGCGCCAGCAGCCCCGCCGGGGGGGGAGATGAGCAGTTCTTC.

Only a few counts were recorded for this clone. This rearrangement joins TRBV19 to TRBJ1-6; 9 nucleotides match TRBD1. This CDR3 is 15 amino acids long. J was trimmed by 7 bases and V by 6 bases; bases with no gene match: 7. Germline V gene lookup returns CDR1 LNHDA and CDR2 SQIVND (reference sequence). In nucleotides, the CDR3 is TGTGCCAGTAGCCCCTGGGGGACAGGGAATTCACCCCTCCACTTT. It encodes CASSPWGTGNSPLHF. The full variable domain, completed using reference TRBV19 and TRBJ1-6, is DGGITQSPKYLFRKEGQNVTLSCEQNLNHDAMYWYRQDPGQGLRLIYYSQIVNDFQKGDIAEGYSVSREKKESFPLTVTSAQKNPTAFYLCASSPWGTGNSPLHFGNGTRLTVT.

This chain uses TRBV9 with TRBJ2-7; 8 positions agree with TRBD1. The germline CDR1 and CDR2 sequences are SGDLS and YYNGEE. The CDR3 length is 14 residues. Losses at the gene ends were 2 bases for V and 6 bases for J; bases not matched to a gene: 7. This CDR3 reads CASSVEQGDLEQYF. The DNA of the CDR3 is TGTGCCAGCAGCGTGGAACAGGGGGACCTCGAGCAGTACTTC.

The chain is built from TRBV18 and TRBJ2-7, with TRBD2 identical over 7 bases. V dropped 6 bases and J dropped 6; count of bases not matched to a gene: 11. Looked up from germline, CDR1 is KGHSH and CDR2 is LQKENI. The CDR3 extends over 14 amino acids. The CDR3 DNA sequence: TGTGCCAGCTCCCAGGGACGGGACTACGGCGAGCAGTACTTC. Translated, it gives CASSQGRDYGEQYF. Full variable domain (missing parts from reference TRBV18 and TRBJ2-7): NAGVMQNPRHLVRRRGQEARLRCSPMKGHSHVYWYRQLPEEGLKFMVYLQKENIIDESGMPKERFSAEFPKEGPSILRIQQVVRGDSAAYFCASSQGRDYGEQYFGPGTRLTVT.

V is TRBV10-3 and J is TRBJ2-7; 11 nucleotides line up with TRBD2. Germline CDR1 ENHRY, CDR2 SYGVKD. This CDR3 has 17 amino acids. J gave up 7 bases and V 3 bases, and 14 bases lay outside the gene matches. CDR3 bases: TGTGCCATCAGTGAAGCTTCCGTAGCGGGGGGGCCTGGGGAGCAGTACTTC. Its protein is CAISEASVAGGPGEQYF.

The genes are TRBV19 and TRBJ1-2; TRBD1 matches at 8 bases. Germline loops: CDR1 LNHDA, CDR2 SQIVND (reference sequence). This CDR3 region has 14 residues. Trimming took 7 bases from V and 5 from J; bases not matched to a gene: 9. CDR3 DNA: TGTGCCAGTACCACAGGGGGATTAGGTTATGGCTACACCTTC. It translates to CASTTGGLGYGYTF.

The rearrangement joins TRBV6-5 to TRBJ1-1, with 7 bases lining up with TRBD1. Trimming at V came to 4 bases and at J to 0 bases, leaving 5 bases not matched to a gene. This CDR3 contains 15 residues. From germline, CDR1 is MNHEY and CDR2 SVGAGI. The CDR3 loop is CASSSGTDMNTEAFF. CDR3 DNA sequence: TGTGCCAGCAGTTCGGGGACAGACATGAACACTGAAGCTTTCTTT.

The chain has TRBV9 and TRBJ2-3; perhaps D is TRBD1 or TRBD2 (5 bases each). Trimming took 0 bases from V and 6 from J, leaving 20 bases between them. This CDR3 spans 17 amino acids. Germline V CDR1 and CDR2: SGDLS, YYNGEE. CDR3 sequence reads: CASSVGFLAGAGDTQYF. The DNA of the CDR3 is TGTGCCAGCAGCGTAGGTTTTTTGGCCGGGGCGGGTGATACGCAGTATTTT.

This rearrangement joins TRBV9 to TRBJ2-1; the D gene is possibly TRBD2 (7 bases). V lost 4 bases, J lost 8 bases, and 19 bases lay in between. The CDR3 has 15 amino acids. CDR1 SGDLS and CDR2 YYNGEE come from the germline V gene. The CDR3 reads CASSRVGGAYDEQFF. The CDR3 nucleotides are TGTGCCAGCAGCCGAGTGGGGGGGGCCTATGATGAGCAGTTCTTC.

The rearrangement uses TRBV2 and TRBJ2-3, with 10 bases identical to TRBD1. J lost 5 bases, V lost 9 bases, and 8 bases had no gene match. The CDR3 totals 14 residues. Germline loops: CDR1 SNHLY, CDR2 FYNNEI. CDR3 sequence: CASTRQGAGDTQYF. DNA of the CDR3: TGTGCCAGTACTCGACAGGGGGCTGGAGATACGCAGTATTTT.

This clone was seen only a few times. Here the CDR3 reads CASSVGRGNEQFF. CDR3 DNA sequence: TGTGCCAGCAGCGTTGGCAGGGGCAATGAGCAGTTCTTC. The chain recombines TRBV7-2 with TRBJ2-1; D possibly corresponds to TRBD1 (6 bases). The CDR3 extends over 13 amino acids. V lost 5 bases and J lost 6, with 11 bases in between. Per the germline V gene, CDR1 is SGHTA and CDR2 is FQGNSA.

This clone occurred a few times. The chain links TRBV20-1 to TRBJ1-2; D is possibly TRBD1 (6 bases). This CDR3 is built from 14 residues. CDR1 DFQATT and CDR2 SNEGSKA come from the germline V gene (reference sequence). V dropped 3 bases and J dropped 6 bases, with 17 bases sitting between them. The CDR3 nucleotides read TGCAGTGCTAGTAGTAACAGGGCCAGGGATGGCTACACCTTC. Translation gives CSASSNRARDGYTF.

The chain uses TRBV19 and TRBJ2-1; D perhaps matches TRBD2 (6 bases). V was clipped by 3 bases and J by 7 bases, with 19 bases between them. This CDR3 is built from 16 residues. Germline V lookup: CDR1 LNHDA, CDR2 SQIVND (reference sequence). In DNA, the CDR3 is TGTGCCAGTAGTATGATGTTGGGGCTAGCGTTGAATGAGCAGTTCTTC. It is translated as CASSMMLGLALNEQFF.

Of note for this clone: Relative to the germline gene, one junction end is altered; a read error may explain this. This chain connects TRBV10-3 to TRBJ1-2, with 9 bases matching TRBD1. CDR1 is ENHRY, CDR2 SYGVKD, per germline. The CDR3 loop spans 14 amino acids. The CDR3 loop reads CAIRGQGTNFGYTF. In nucleotides, the CDR3 is TGTGCCATCAGGGGACAGGGTACGAACTTTGGCTACACCTTC.

V and J are TRBV11-3 and TRBJ2-2; tentatively, D is TRBD1 or TRBD2 (5 bases each). The V and J ends lost 3 bases and 4 bases respectively, with 15 bases between them. The CDR3 length is 16 residues. The germline gives CDR1 SGHNT, CDR2 YENEEA. The CDR3 DNA is TGTGCCAGCAGCTTCTTACTAGGGGCACCCACCGGGGAGCTGTTTTTT. Amino acid sequence: CASSFLLGAPTGELFF. Drawing the rest from reference TRBV11-3 and TRBJ2-2, the complete variable domain is EAGVVQSPRYKIIEKKQPVAFWCNPISGHNTLYWYLQNLGQGPELLIRYENEEAVDDSQLPKDRFSAERLKGVDSTLKIQPAELGDSAVYLCASSFLLGAPTGELFFGEGSRLTVL.

The gene calls are TRBV18 and TRBJ2-7; the D call may be TRBD1 or TRBD2 (5 bases each). V was cut by 0 bases and J by 5 bases, with 11 bases left in between. The germline V gene has CDR1 KGHSH and CDR2 LQKENI. The CDR3 is 14 residues long. CDR3: CASSPPSGSHEQYF. The CDR3 coding sequence is TGTGCCAGCTCACCACCGTCAGGGAGCCACGAGCAGTACTTC.

This chain joins TRBV5-6 and TRBJ2-5; 7 bases line up with TRBD1. J was trimmed by 6 bases and V by 4 bases; bases with no gene match: 3. CDR3 length: 12 residues. Germline CDR1 is SGHDT and CDR2 is YYEEEE. The CDR3 reads CASSRGPKTQYF. In DNA form, the CDR3 reads TGTGCCAGCAGCAGGGGGCCCAAGACCCAGTACTTC.

This clone has more than one count but fewer than ten. J is TRBJ2-3 and V is TRBV5-1; D perhaps matches TRBD1 (6 bases). The CDR3 length is 15 residues. V was clipped by 0 bases and J by 2 bases, with 10 bases between them. Germline CDR1 SGHRS, CDR2 YFSETQ. CDR3 DNA sequence: TGCGCCAGCAGCTTGGGACAGGCTACCACAGATACGCAGTATTTT. Its translation is CASSLGQATTDTQYF.

CDR3 bases: TGTGCCAGCAGCTTAGTAAGGACTACCCGGATCAATGAGCAGTTCTTC. Its translation is CASSLVRTTRINEQFF. The chain uses TRBV7-6 and TRBJ2-1; D may be TRBD2 (6 bases). Germline CDR1 reads SGHVS; CDR2 reads FNYEAQ. V lost 1 base to trimming and J lost 6 bases, with 16 bases between them. This CDR3 is built from 16 residues.

The chain is built from TRBV5-6 and TRBJ1-3; maybe TRBD1 (5 bases). The CDR3 runs 14 residues. Germline CDR1 and CDR2: SGHDT and YYEEEE. The V end lost 5 bases, the J end lost 2 bases, and 11 bases lay between the germline ends. The CDR3 loop is CASSQGVPGNTIYF. Written as DNA, the CDR3 is TGTGCCAGCAGTCAGGGAGTCCCTGGAAACACCATATATTTT.

The chain carries TRBV27 and TRBJ2-3; no definite D call. The CDR3 runs to 15 residues. Germline values: CDR1 MNHEY, CDR2 SMNVEV (reference sequence). V lost 4 bases to trimming and J lost 1 base, with 12 bases between them. The CDR3 nucleotides read TGTGCCAGCAGTTGGGAACGGCTTGGCACAGATACGCAGTATTTT. It specifies CASSWERLGTDTQYF.

This chain joins TRBV11-2 and TRBJ1-6; D gene ambiguous. V lost 3 bases and J 7 bases, leaving 10 bases between the germline ends. CDR1 is SGHAT, CDR2 FQNNGV, per germline. The CDR3 sequence is 14 residues long. The CDR3 coding sequence is TGTGCCAGCAGCTTTCGAGGAAGGAATTCACCCCTCCACTTT. Encoded protein: CASSFRGRNSPLHF.

V is TRBV4-1 and J is TRBJ1-5; no clear D gene. This CDR3 region has 14 residues. Germline CDR1 reads MGHRA; CDR2 reads YSYEKL. The V and J ends lost 0 bases and 0 bases respectively, with 3 bases between them. CDR3 region: CASSQEGSNQPQHF. The CDR3 coding sequence is TGCGCCAGCAGCCAAGAGGGTAGCAATCAGCCCCAGCATTTT.

V gene TRBV7-2 combines with J gene TRBJ2-2; 8 positions match TRBD2. Germline assignment: CDR1 SGHTA and CDR2 FQGNSA. The trim removed 6 bases at V and 2 bases at J, leaving 2 bases unmatched. The CDR3 is 14 amino acids. The CDR3 spells CASRLAVNTGELFF. The CDR3 region has the DNA TGTGCCAGCAGACTAGCGGTTAACACCGGGGAGCTGTTTTTT.

J is TRBJ1-3 and V is TRBV5-1; D call uncertain. The ends were cut back, 4 bases at V and 1 base at J, with 18 bases in the middle. CDR3 length: 17 residues. Germline loops: CDR1 SGHRS, CDR2 YFSETQ. CDR3 DNA sequence: TGCGCCAGCAGCGTGTTGGGGAGCCGTCGGTCTGGAAACACCATATATTTT. Protein product: CASSVLGSRRSGNTIYF. The entire variable domain, with the rest obtained from reference TRBV5-1 and TRBJ1-3, is as follows: KAGVTQTPRYLIKTRGQQVTLSCSPISGHRSVSWYQQTPGQGLQFLFEYFSETQRNKGNFPGRFSGRQFSNSRSEMNVSTLELGDSALYLCASSVLGSRRSGNTIYFGEGSWLTVV.